A selection of T cell receptor beta chains follows, all from one sample in a study of blood T cell repertoires in COVID-19. Clones were sequenced by immunoSEQ multiplex PCR, and TCRdb holds only the in-frame ones, with some missing. In the table there are tens of thousands of clones, 88% of which are singletons. The sequenced material came from peripheral blood. Source of these receptors: a woman older than 75 with acute or convalescent COVID-19. CDR3s include the opening cysteine and the closing phenylalanine or tryptophan. D genes are given only for firm matches. Only part of the rows carry a size: once, few, many, or a class if the clone is expanded.

>TRBD1|16|NA|TRBJ1-4|TRBV19
TGTGCCAGTAGTATCGGGACAGTAGCAACTAATGAAAAACTGTTTTTT
CASSIGTVATNEKLFF
>NA|15|NA|TRBJ1-3|TRBV5-1
TGCGCCAGCAGCCCTCAAACAACCAGTGGAAACACCATATATTTT
CASSPQTTSGNTIYF
>NA|13|NA|TRBJ2-6|TRBV12-3/TRBV12-4
TGTGCCAGCATCCTCTCTGGGGCCAACGTCCTGACTTTC
CASILSGANVLTF
>TRBD2|17|NA|TRBJ2-3|TRBV25-1
TGTGCCAGCAGTGTGTCGGGACTAGCGGGAAGCACAGATACGCAGTATTTT
CASSVSGLAGSTDTQYF
>NA|12|NA|TRBJ2-7|TRBV2
TGTGCCAGCAGTCCTACAGACTACGAGCAGTACTTC
CASSPTDYEQYF
>NA|12|NA|TRBJ2-5|TRBV7-2
TGTGCCAGCAGCTTCCATGCAGGGACCCAGTACTTC
CASSFHAGTQYF
>TRBD1|12|NA|TRBJ2-7|TRBV19
TGTGCCAGTAGTAAACAGGGGAACGAGCAGTACTTC
CASSKQGNEQYF
>NA|17|NA|TRBJ2-7|TRBV7-9
TGTGCCAGCAGCTCGCCCCCGACCGGGACAATTACCTACGAGCAGTACTTC
CASSSPPTGTITYEQYF
>NA|16|NA|TRBJ2-7|TRBV5-6
TGTGCCAGCAGCCGGTCCCTTGATATGGGGGGGCACGAGCAGTACTTC
CASSRSLDMGGHEQYF
>NA|13|NA|TRBJ1-1|TRBV30
TGTGCCTGGAGCCAAGGGGGGGCCACTGGAGCTTTCTTT
CAWSQGGATGAFF
>NA|18|NA|TRBJ1-2|TRBV4-3
TGCGCCAGCAGCCAAGGATTTATGGAGGGCCCTTCTAACTATGGCTACACCTTC
CASSQGFMEGPSNYGYTF
>TRBD1|12|NA|TRBJ1-4|TRBV12-3/TRBV12-4
TGTGCCAGCAGTCCACGGGACAGGCAACTGTTTTTT
CASSPRDRQLFF
>TRBD2|14|NA|TRBJ2-1|TRBV7-2
TGTGCCAGCAGCTTAGGGACTAGCGGGGGAGAGCAGTTCTTC
CASSLGTSGGEQFF
>NA|14|NA|TRBJ2-3|TRBV5-1
TGCGCCAGCAGGACAGGCGCTAGCACAGATACGCAGTATTTT
CASRTGASTDTQYF
>TRBD1|13|many|TRBJ1-2|TRBV25-1
TGTGCCAGCGGACAGGGAATGACGGGGGGCTACACCTTC
CASGQGMTGGYTF
>TRBD2|12|NA|TRBJ2-1|TRBV28
TGTGCCAGCAGCCTAGGGGAGGGCCTTCAGTTCTTC
CASSLGEGLQFF
>NA|15|NA|TRBJ2-5|TRBV14
TGTGCCAGCAGCCAGGATGGACGGGGGCAAGAGACCCAGTACTTC
CASSQDGRGQETQYF
>TRBD1|13|NA|TRBJ2-3|TRBV19
TGTGCCACAAGGACAGGGGGCCGGGATACGCAGTATTTT
CATRTGGRDTQYF
>TRBD2|15|few|TRBJ2-1|TRBV3-1/TRBV3-2
TGTGCCAGCAGCCCAAGACTAGCGGGGTACAATGAGCAGTTCTTC
CASSPRLAGYNEQFF